Below, one TCR beta chain is given with its context. The CDR3 contains 17 residues. Trimming left V 1 base short and J 2 bases short, with 17 bases between. The germline V gene has CDR1 LNHNV and CDR2 YYDKDF (reference sequence). TCRdb's copy holds only in-frame clones and misses some; the assay was immunoSEQ multiplex PCR. In the table there are 550,000 to 800,000 clones, 80% to 90% of which are singletons. The sample is drawn from a study of shared T cell receptors in the human thymus. The same data also contributed to another study, on human thymus T cells.

The receptor was isolated from a girl younger than two with a congenital heart defect. V gene TRBV15 combines with J gene TRBJ1-1; TRBD1 might be the D (6 bases). The sample taken for sequencing was thymocytes. CDR3 amino acids: CATSRVGTPGENTEAFF. The CDR3 nucleotides are TGTGCCACCAGCAGAGTCGGGACACCAGGGGAAAACACTGAAGCTTTCTTT. The entire variable domain, with the rest obtained from reference TRBV15 and TRBJ1-1, is as follows: DAMVIQNPRYQVTQFGKPVTLSCSQTLNHNVMYWYQQKSSQAPKLLFHYYDKDFNNEADTPDNFQSRRPNTSFCFLDIRSPGLGDTAMYLCATSRVGTPGENTEAFFGQGTRLTVV.